The rows below give T cell receptor beta chains drawn from one sample of a study of blood T cell repertoires in COVID-19. TCRdb's copy holds only in-frame clones and misses some; the assay was immunoSEQ multiplex PCR. The sample holds more than 400,000 clones, 90% seen once. Specimen: PBMCs or T cells enriched from blood (not recorded which). Every receptor here comes from a man between 18 and 35 years old who had recovered from COVID-19. The CDR3 runs from the conserved cysteine through the conserved F or W. D genes are given only for firm matches.

>TRBD1|TRBV2|TRBJ2-1|17
CASTTYTGGRSYNEQFF
TGTGCCAGCACCACCTACACAGGGGGGCGCTCCTACAATGAGCAGTTCTTC
>TRBD1|TRBV6-5|TRBJ1-1|14
CATAPPGGILSAFF
TGTGCCACCGCCCCGCCAGGGGGCATATTAAGCGCTTTCTTT
>NA|TRBV29-1|TRBJ2-3|16
CSVEGAPKLSTDTQYF
TGCAGCGTCGAGGGAGCGCCCAAACTCAGCACAGATACGCAGTATTTT
>NA|TRBV9|TRBJ1-1|14
CASSVSGQDTEAFF
TGTGCCAGCAGCGTATCGGGACAAGACACTGAAGCTTTCTTT
>TRBD1|TRBV10-1|TRBJ1-5|15
CASSEGTGFNQPQHF
TGCGCCAGCAGTGAAGGGACAGGGTTCAATCAGCCCCAGCATTTT
>NA|TRBV5-6|TRBJ1-2|12
CASSLQYYGYTF
TGTGCCAGCAGCCTTCAGTATTATGGCTACACCTTC
>TRBD2|TRBV28|TRBJ2-1|16
CASSFRLAGAQNEQFF
TGTGCCAGCAGTTTTAGACTAGCGGGAGCTCAGAATGAGCAGTTCTTC
>NA|TRBV18|TRBJ1-2|15
CASSLPDLANYGYTF
TGTGCCAGCTCACTACCTGATTTAGCTAACTATGGCTACACCTTC
>NA|TRBV3-1/TRBV3-2|TRBJ2-7|19
CASSQSGRGGKSPRHEQYF
TGTGCCAGCAGCCAATCGGGGAGGGGGGGCAAAAGCCCCCGGCACGAGCAGTACTTC
>NA|TRBV29-1|TRBJ1-2|12
CSVNHVGDGYTF
TGCAGCGTAAACCACGTAGGGGATGGCTACACCTTC
>NA|TRBV6-1|TRBJ1-3|15
CASSENPSSGNTIYF
TGTGCCAGCAGTGAAAACCCGAGCTCTGGAAACACCATATATTTT
>TRBD1|TRBV13|TRBJ1-5|14
CASSLRGTDQPQHF
TGTGCCAGCAGCTTAAGGGGGACAGATCAGCCCCAGCATTTT
>NA|TRBV9|TRBJ2-2|14
CASSGRPGTGELFF
TGTGCCAGCAGCGGGCGGCCAGGGACCGGGGAGCTGTTTTTT
>TRBD2|TRBV12-5|TRBJ2-1|15
CASGVTSGGYNEQFF
TGTGCTAGTGGCGTGACTAGCGGGGGGTACAATGAGCAGTTCTTC
>TRBD2|TRBV28|TRBJ2-5|17
CASSWLLAGAGGETQYF
TGTGCCAGCAGTTGGCTGCTAGCGGGAGCCGGGGGGGAGACCCAGTACTTC